The clone carrying this T cell receptor beta chain occurred many times. Its antigen is not identified. The entry originates in a study of regulatory T cells in long-lasting Graves disease. Study-wide context: Prior antithyroid drug treatment in newly diagnosed Graves' patients lasted under 3 months. Study results and caveats: Newly diagnosed patients had higher TCR diversity than persistent Graves' patients did.

Trimming removed 5 bases from V and 4 bases from J, with 18 bases in between. The CDR3 has 15 amino acids. The germline V gene encodes CDR1 PRHDT and CDR2 FYEKMQ (reference sequence). Regarding time point: newly diagnosed GD, antithyroid drugs for less than 3 months. Scientists built the TCR library using RNA that was extracted from PBMCs. CDR3-region Arm-PCR and iRepertoire HTBI primers produced the TCR beta libraries. TCRdb reanalysed the multiplex PCR reads using MiXCR and keeps one entry per CDR3 protein. The repertoire includes approximately 460,000 distinct CDR3 sequences, about a sixth of them detected once, and approximately 12% sits in the top ten. The sample also formed part of further work on T cells in Graves' hyperthyroidism and ophthalmopathy.

The chain carries TRBV13 and TRBJ2-7; D tentatively reads TRBD1 or TRBD2 (6 bases each). This material consisted of peripheral blood mononuclear cells (PBMCs), taken at new diagnosis, from a patient treated with antithyroid drugs. The receptor was isolated from a woman aged 30 to 39 with Graves disease. The CDR3 sequence: CASSPRGGSGYEQYF. DNA for the CDR3: TGTGCCAGCAGCCCCAGGGGTGGGAGCGGGTACGAGCAGTACTTC.